A selection of T cell receptor beta chains follows, all from one sample in a study of T-cell memory formation after mild COVID-19. MiXCR was run by TCRdb on the 5' RACE reads, yielding one entry per CDR3 protein. This table has about 350,000 distinct CDR3 sequences, roughly 13% appearing once. Specimen: PBMCs or a T cell subset sorted from them (not recorded which). These receptors all stem from a man younger than 35 who had mild COVID-19 (a few samples of this study predate the infection). Cell type and time point are not known. Each CDR3 is given with its conserved first and last residue. Fields, in order: V gene, CDR3 length, J gene, clone size, D gene, CDR3 protein, CDR3 DNA. The D gene is left open where the match is weak. The size of a clone is reported for some rows only, either as once, few or many, or as a class for expanded clones.

TRBV4-3,18,TRBJ2-5,.,.,CASSQDLGKGALQETQYF,TGCGCCAGCAGCCAAGATCTCGGGAAAGGGGCCCTACAAGAGACCCAGTACTTC
TRBV10-3,16,TRBJ2-2,.,TRBD1,CAIRDSDYSNTGELFF,TGTGCCATCCGGGACAGCGACTATTCGAACACCGGGGAGCTGTTTTTT
TRBV18,15,TRBJ2-1,many,TRBD1,CASSLYRGRLGEQFF,TGTGCCAGCTCACTATACAGGGGGCGTCTAGGTGAGCAGTTCTTC
TRBV7-2,15,TRBJ2-3,many,.,CASSPHTGRTDTQYF,TGTGCCAGCAGCCCCCACACCGGACGCACAGATACGCAGTATTTT
TRBV7-2,14,TRBJ2-3,few,.,CASSTRLSTDTQYF,TGTGCCAGCAGCACCCGACTGAGCACAGATACGCAGTATTTT
TRBV7-2,15,TRBJ1-4,.,.,CASSLPGGPNEKLFF,TGTGCCAGCAGCTTACCGGGGGGCCCCAATGAAAAACTGTTTTTT
TRBV7-9,16,TRBJ1-4,few,.,CASSLGGQPLGEKLFF,TGTGCCAGCAGCTTAGGGGGCCAGCCCCTAGGGGAAAAACTGTTTTTT
TRBV7-2,15,TRBJ2-2,.,TRBD1,CASRGTGVETGELFF,TGTGCCAGCAGGGGGACAGGGGTAGAAACCGGGGAGCTGTTTTTT
TRBV2,13,TRBJ1-1,.,.,CASSEAGNTEAFF,TGTGCCAGCAGTGAAGCGGGAAACACTGAAGCTTTCTTT
TRBV23-1,17,TRBJ2-2,.,.,CASDHVGRQSNTGELFF,TGCGCCAGCGACCACGTAGGCAGGCAGTCGAACACCGGGGAGCTGTTTTTT
TRBV7-6,12,TRBJ2-5,.,.,CASFQGEETQYF,TGTGCCAGTTTCCAAGGGGAAGAGACCCAGTACTTC
TRBV14,13,TRBJ1-1,many,.,CASSRFTYTEAFF,TGTGCCAGCAGCCGGTTCACATACACTGAAGCTTTCTTT
TRBV6-6,10,TRBJ2-7,.,.,CASGGSEQYF,TGTGCCAGCGGGGGAAGTGAGCAGTACTTC
TRBV9,15,TRBJ2-1,few,.,CASSVSADSYNEQFF,TGTGCCAGCAGCGTATCCGCGGACTCCTACAATGAGCAGTTCTTC
TRBV7-2,13,TRBJ2-5,many,TRBD2,CASSYREVETQYF,TGTGCCAGCAGCTATCGGGAGGTAGAGACCCAGTACTTC
TRBV18,15,TRBJ1-1,.,TRBD1,CASSPSGTGVTEAFF,TGTGCCAGCTCACCATCCGGGACAGGAGTGACTGAAGCTTTCTTT
TRBV4-2,17,TRBJ2-2,.,TRBD2,CASSLLLRGGDPGELFF,TGTGCCAGCAGCCTATTGCTACGGGGGGGCGACCCCGGGGAGCTGTTTTTT
TRBV7-9,14,TRBJ2-3,.,.,CASSYPTSTDTQYF,TGTGCCAGCTCATATCCGACTAGCACAGATACGCAGTATTTT
TRBV10-3,13,TRBJ1-3,few,.,CAISINSGNTIYF,TGTGCCATCAGTATAAATTCTGGAAACACCATATATTTT
TRBV12-3/TRBV12-4,15,TRBJ2-3,many,TRBD1,CASSPDRTSTDTQYF,TGTGCCAGCAGTCCGGACAGGACAAGCACAGATACGCAGTATTTT
TRBV21-1,16,TRBJ2-7,.,.,CASSPNGAGSSYEQYF,TGTGCCAGCAGCCCAAATGGGGCTGGCAGCTCCTACGAGCAGTACTTC
TRBV5-1,15,TRBJ1-4,.,TRBD1,CASSQGQAINEKLFF,TGCGCCAGCAGCCAAGGACAGGCGATTAATGAAAAACTGTTTTTT
TRBV5-1,12,TRBJ1-1,.,.,CASRLHETEAFF,TGCGCCAGCAGGCTACATGAGACTGAAGCTTTCTTT
TRBV5-6,14,TRBJ2-5,.,.,CASRPTTYQETQYF,TGTGCCAGCCGACCCACTACGTACCAAGAGACCCAGTACTTC
TRBV5-5,14,TRBJ1-1,.,.,CASSLHSFDTEAFF,TGTGCCAGCAGCTTGCACAGTTTCGACACTGAAGCTTTCTTT
TRBV5-5,15,TRBJ2-4,.,.,CASSPDSGAWNIQYF,TGTGCCAGCAGCCCGGATTCCGGGGCATGGAACATTCAGTACTTC
TRBV20-1,11,TRBJ2-1,.,.,CSARDLNEQFF,TGCAGTGCTAGAGATTTGAACGAGCAGTTCTTC
TRBV14,14,TRBJ2-4,many,.,CASSLTAFKDIQYF,TGTGCCAGCAGCCTTACAGCCTTCAAAGACATTCAGTACTTC
TRBV18,15,TRBJ2-5,.,.,CASSPGLGYQETQYF,TGTGCCAGCTCACCAGGATTGGGGTACCAAGAGACCCAGTACTTC
TRBV28,15,TRBJ2-2,few,.,CASSLSYLNTGELFF,TGTGCCAGCAGTTTAAGCTACCTTAACACCGGGGAGCTGTTTTTT
TRBV3-1,12,TRBJ1-5,.,.,CASSLRVGPQHF,TGTGCCAGCAGCCTTCGGGTAGGGCCCCAGCATTTT
TRBV29-1,13,TRBJ1-1,.,.,CSVVLEQNTEAFF,TGCAGCGTTGTCTTGGAGCAGAACACTGAAGCTTTCTTT
TRBV12-3/TRBV12-4,16,TRBJ2-1,many,.,CASSLFGHIESNEQFF,TGTGCCAGCAGTTTATTCGGGCACATCGAGAGCAATGAGCAGTTCTTC
TRBV15,17,TRBJ2-3,.,TRBD2,CATSRATSGAPTDTQYF,TGTGCCACCAGCAGAGCGACTAGCGGGGCCCCCACAGATACGCAGTATTTT
TRBV4-1,14,TRBJ2-3,few,.,CASWSTSGTDTQYF,.
TRBV4-1,11,TRBJ2-1,.,.,CASSQADEQFF,TGCGCCAGCAGCCAGGCCGATGAGCAGTTCTTC
TRBV6-5,15,TRBJ2-5,.,TRBD2,CASSPGTSGDSAQYF,TGTGCCAGCAGCCCCGGGACTAGCGGGGACTCGGCCCAGTACTTC
TRBV4-3,16,TRBJ1-6,.,.,CASSPGYTPYNSPLHF,TGCGCCAGCAGCCCAGGATACACCCCCTATAATTCACCCCTCCACTTT
TRBV5-5,16,TRBJ1-2,.,.,CASSLAGHGQGYGYTF,TGTGCCAGCAGCTTGGCCGGGCACGGTCAAGGGTATGGCTACACCTTC
TRBV18,14,TRBJ1-2,.,.,CASSPRVPNYGYTF,TGTGCCAGCTCACCAAGGGTCCCTAACTATGGCTACACCTTC